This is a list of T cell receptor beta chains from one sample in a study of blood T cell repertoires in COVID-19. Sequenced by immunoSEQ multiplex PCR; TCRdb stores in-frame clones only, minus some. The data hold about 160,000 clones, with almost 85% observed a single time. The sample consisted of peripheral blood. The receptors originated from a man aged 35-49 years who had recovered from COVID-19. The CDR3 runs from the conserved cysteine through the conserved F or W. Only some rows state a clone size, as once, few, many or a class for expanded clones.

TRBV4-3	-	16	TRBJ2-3	CASSQDSTSGAYTQYF
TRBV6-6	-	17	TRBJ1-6	CASSPSMAGGGNSPLHF
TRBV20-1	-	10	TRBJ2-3	CSALLNTQYF
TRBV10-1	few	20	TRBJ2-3	CASSHGLLLPNASSTDTQYF
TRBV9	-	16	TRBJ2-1	CASSLHGTVGYNEQFF
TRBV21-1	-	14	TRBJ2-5	CASSTPLAEETQYF
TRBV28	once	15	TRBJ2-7	CASSLGTVYQGEQYF
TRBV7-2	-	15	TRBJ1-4	CASSLLGTGIEKLFF
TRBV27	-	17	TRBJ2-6	CASGPGQGMSGANVLTF
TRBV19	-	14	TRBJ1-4	CATSEQGWDEKLFF
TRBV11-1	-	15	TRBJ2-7	CASSFPGQGPYEQYF
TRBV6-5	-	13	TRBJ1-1	CASSYGRSSPAFF
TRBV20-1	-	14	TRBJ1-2	CSASRTGGNYGYTF
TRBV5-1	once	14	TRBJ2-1	CASSLGGRGDEQFF
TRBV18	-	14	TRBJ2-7	CASSPRDRGTEQYF
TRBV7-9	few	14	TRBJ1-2	CASSLDRVSGGYTF
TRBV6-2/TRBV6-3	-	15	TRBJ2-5	CASSYSRGGYETQYF
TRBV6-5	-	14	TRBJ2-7	CASSNPTGSYEQYF
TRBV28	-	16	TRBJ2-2	CASSSSGGGDTGELFF
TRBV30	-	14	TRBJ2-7	CAWSGGGGTYEQYF
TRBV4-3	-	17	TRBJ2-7	CASSQSTSGYSSYEQYF
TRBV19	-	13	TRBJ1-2	CASNGGMGYGYTF
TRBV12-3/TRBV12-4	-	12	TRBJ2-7	CASSPDRAEQYF
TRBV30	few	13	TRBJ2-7	CAFLGTANYEQYF
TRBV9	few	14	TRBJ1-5	CASSVEGAGQPQHF
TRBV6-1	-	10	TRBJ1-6	CASSDWSLHF
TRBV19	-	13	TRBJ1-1	CASSLLVGTEAFF
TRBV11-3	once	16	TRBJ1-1	CASSLEGAGAYTEAFF
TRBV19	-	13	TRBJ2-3	CASGGLEADTQYF
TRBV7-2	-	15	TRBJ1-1	CASSLDSIMNTEAFF
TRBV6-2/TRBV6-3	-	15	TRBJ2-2	CASSPGTGSYGELFF
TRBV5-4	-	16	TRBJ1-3	CASSIAGGASGNTIYF
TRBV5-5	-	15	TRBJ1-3	CASSSRGIGGNTIYF
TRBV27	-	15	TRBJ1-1	CASSDRGSMNTEAFF
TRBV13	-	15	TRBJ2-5	CASSLGGGARETQYF
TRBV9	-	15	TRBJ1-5	CASSVAGDYNQPQHF
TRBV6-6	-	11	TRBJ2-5	CASTLRETQYF
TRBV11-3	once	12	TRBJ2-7	CASSIGAYEQYF
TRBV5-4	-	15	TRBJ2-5	CASSYPSPYQETQYF
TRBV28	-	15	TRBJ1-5	CASYGLQASNQPQHF
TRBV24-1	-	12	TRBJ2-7	CATSDGTYEQYF
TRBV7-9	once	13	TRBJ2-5	CASSSGSEETQYF
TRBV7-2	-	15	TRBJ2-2	CASSLSAANTGELFF
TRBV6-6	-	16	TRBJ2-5	CASSPLADGYQETQYF
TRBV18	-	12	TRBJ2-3	CASSPPSNTQYF
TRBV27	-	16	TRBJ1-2	CASSWGHDRGRYGYTF
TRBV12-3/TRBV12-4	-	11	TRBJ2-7	CASSFGGEQYF
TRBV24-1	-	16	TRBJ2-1	CATSDLSTRYRNEQFF
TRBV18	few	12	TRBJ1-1	CASSRRQEEAFF
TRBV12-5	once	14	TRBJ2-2	CASAPEGGAGELFF
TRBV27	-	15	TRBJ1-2	CASSLYGPGDYGYTF
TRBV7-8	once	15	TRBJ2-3	CASSQTSGHTDTQYF
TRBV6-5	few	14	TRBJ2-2	CASKWRITPGELFF
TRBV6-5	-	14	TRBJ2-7	CASRRRDTSYEQYF
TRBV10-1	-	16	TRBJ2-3	CASSDARGSCTDTQYF
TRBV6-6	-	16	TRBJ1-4	CASSYPRQASNEKLFF
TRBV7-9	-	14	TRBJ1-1	CASSAGVVGTEAFF